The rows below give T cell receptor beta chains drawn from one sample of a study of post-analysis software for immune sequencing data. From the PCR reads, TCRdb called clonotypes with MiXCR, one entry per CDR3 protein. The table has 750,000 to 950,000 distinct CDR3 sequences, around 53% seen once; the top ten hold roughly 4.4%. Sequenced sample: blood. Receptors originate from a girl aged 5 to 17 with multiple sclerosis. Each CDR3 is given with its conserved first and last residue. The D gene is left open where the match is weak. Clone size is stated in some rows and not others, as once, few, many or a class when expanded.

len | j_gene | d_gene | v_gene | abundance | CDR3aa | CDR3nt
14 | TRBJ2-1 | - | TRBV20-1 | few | CSARRPASGFAQFF | TGCAGTGCTAGACGACCAGCGAGCGGGTTTGCGCAGTTCTTC
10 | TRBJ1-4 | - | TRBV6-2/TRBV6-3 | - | CVSRGEKLFF | TGTGTCAGTCGCGGTGAAAAACTGTTTTTT
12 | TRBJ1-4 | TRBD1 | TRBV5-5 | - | CASSLGQGGLFF | TGTGCCAGCAGCCTAGGACAGGGAGGACTGTTTTTT
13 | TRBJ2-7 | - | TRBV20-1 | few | CSARLDSSYEQYF | TGCAGTGCTAGGTTGGACAGCTCCTACGAGCAGTACTTC
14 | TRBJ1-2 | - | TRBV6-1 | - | CASSGQSGVYGYTF | TGTGCCAGCAGTGGACAGTCAGGGGTCTATGGCTACACCTTC
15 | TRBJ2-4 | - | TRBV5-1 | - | CASSPDGRDRDIQYF | TGCGCCAGCAGCCCGGACGGCAGGGACCGTGACATTCAGTACTTC
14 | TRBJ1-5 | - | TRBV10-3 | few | CAISGGSSNQPQHF | TGTGCCATCAGTGGAGGGAGTAGCAATCAGCCCCAGCATTTT
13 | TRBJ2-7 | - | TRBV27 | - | CASSLGPVYEQYF | TGTGCCAGCAGTTTGGGTCCAGTATACGAGCAGTACTTC
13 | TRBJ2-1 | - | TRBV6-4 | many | CASSDGERGEQFF | TGTGCCAGCAGTGACGGAGAGCGAGGTGAGCAGTTCTTC
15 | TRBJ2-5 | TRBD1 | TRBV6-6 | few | CASSPPGQGSQVQYF | TGTGCCAGCAGTCCCCCGGGACAGGGGTCCCAGGTGCAGTACTTC
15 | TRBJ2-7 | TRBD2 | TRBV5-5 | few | CASSFYSGSDGEQYF | TGTGCCAGCAGCTTCTATAGCGGGAGCGACGGCGAGCAGTACTTC
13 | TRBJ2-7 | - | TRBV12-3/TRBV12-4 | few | CASTRQDHYEQYF | TGTGCCAGCACCAGACAGGACCACTACGAGCAGTACTTC
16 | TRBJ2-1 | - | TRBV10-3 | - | CAISESRGRSYNEQFF | TGTGCCATCAGTGAGTCGAGGGGCCGCTCCTACAATGAGCAGTTCTTC
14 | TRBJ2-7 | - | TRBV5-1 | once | CASSLGWGEYEQYF | TGCGCCAGCAGCTTGGGGTGGGGTGAGTACGAGCAGTACTTC
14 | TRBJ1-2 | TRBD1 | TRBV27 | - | CASSFSAGGTGYTF | TGTGCCAGCAGTTTTTCGGCAGGGGGCACTGGCTACACCTTC
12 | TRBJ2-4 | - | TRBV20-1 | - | CSASDLKNIQYF | TGCAGTGCTAGTGACCTAAAAAACATTCAGTACTTC
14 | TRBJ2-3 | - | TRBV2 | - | CASSDISGTGTQYF | TGTGCCAGCAGTGATATTAGCGGCACAGGTACGCAGTATTTT
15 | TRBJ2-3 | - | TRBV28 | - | CASTRPGVGTDTQYF | TGTGCCAGCACCCGACCAGGGGTTGGCACAGATACGCAGTATTTT
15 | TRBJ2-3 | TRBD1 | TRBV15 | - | CATSRDPGGSDTQYF | TGTGCCACCAGCAGAGATCCAGGGGGCTCAGATACGCAGTATTTT
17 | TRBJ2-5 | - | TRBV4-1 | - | CASSQDIWRGGPETQYF | TGCGCCAGCAGCCAAGACATATGGCGGGGAGGCCCAGAGACCCAGTACTTC
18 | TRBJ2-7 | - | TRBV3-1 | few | CASSQVGFKTPSSYEQYF | TGTGCCAGCAGCCAAGTAGGGTTCAAAACTCCGTCCTCCTACGAGCAGTACTTC
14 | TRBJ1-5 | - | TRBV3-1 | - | CASSQVLGNQPQHF | TGTGCCAGCAGCCAAGTTTTGGGCAATCAGCCCCAGCATTTT
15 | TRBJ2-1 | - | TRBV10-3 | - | CAISASVSSYNEQFF | TGTGCCATCAGTGCTAGCGTGAGCTCCTACAATGAGCAGTTCTTC
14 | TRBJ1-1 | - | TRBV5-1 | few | CASSPQGRATEAFF | TGCGCCAGCAGCCCCCAGGGCAGGGCTACTGAAGCTTTCTTT
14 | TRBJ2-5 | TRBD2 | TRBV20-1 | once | CSAPRSSGEETQYF | TGCAGTGCCCCAAGGAGTAGCGGGGAAGAGACCCAGTACTTC
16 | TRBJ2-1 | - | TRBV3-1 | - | CASSQVYGASYNEQFF | TGTGCCAGCAGCCAAGTCTATGGGGCGTCCTACAATGAGCAGTTCTTC
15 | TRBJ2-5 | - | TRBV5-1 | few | CVSSLSTGYQETQYF | TGCGTCAGCAGCCTATCGACAGGTTACCAAGAGACCCAGTACTTC
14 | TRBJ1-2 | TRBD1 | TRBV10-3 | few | CAISDRGRSYGYTF | TGTGCCATCAGTGACAGGGGGCGTAGCTATGGCTACACCTTC
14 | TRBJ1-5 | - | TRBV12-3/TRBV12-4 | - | CASSLVGTSQPQHF | TGTGCCAGCAGTTTAGTTGGGACGAGTCAGCCCCAGCATTTT
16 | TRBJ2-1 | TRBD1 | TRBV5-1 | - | CASSFKAQGVYNEQFF | TGCGCCAGCAGCTTTAAGGCTCAGGGGGTCTACAATGAGCAGTTCTTC
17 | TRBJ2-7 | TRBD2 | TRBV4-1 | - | CASSLNVWQREDYEQYF | TGCGCCAGCAGTCTCAACGTTTGGCAGCGGGAGGACTACGAGCAGTACTTC
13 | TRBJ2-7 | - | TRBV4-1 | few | CASSPPDIYEQYF | TGCGCCAGCAGCCCACCCGACATCTACGAGCAGTACTTC
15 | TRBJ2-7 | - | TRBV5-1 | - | CASSLGGDPSHEQYF | TGCGCCAGCAGCTTGGGTGGGGATCCCTCCCACGAGCAGTACTTC
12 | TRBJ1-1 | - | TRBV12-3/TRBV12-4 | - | CASSLSGAGSFF | TGTGCCAGCAGTTTAAGCGGTGCGGGAAGTTTCTTT
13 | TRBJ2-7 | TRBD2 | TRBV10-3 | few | CAIRGGNSYEQYF | TGTGCCATCAGGGGGGGGAATTCCTACGAGCAGTACTTC
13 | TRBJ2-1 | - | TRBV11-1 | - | CASSRLDYNEQFF | TGTGCCAGCAGTCGGCTGGATTACAATGAGCAGTTCTTC
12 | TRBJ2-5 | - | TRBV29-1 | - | CSVRSTQETQYF | TGCAGCGTTAGGTCCACCCAAGAGACCCAGTACTTC
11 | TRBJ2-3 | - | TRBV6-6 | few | CAGGPYGTQYF | TGTGCGGGTGGACCATATGGTACGCAGTATTTT
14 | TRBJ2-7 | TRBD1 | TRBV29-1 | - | CSVGPRQGMYEQYF | TGCAGCGTCGGGCCCAGACAGGGGATGTACGAGCAGTACTTC
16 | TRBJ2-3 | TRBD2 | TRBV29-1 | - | CSHPFGLAGATDTQYF | TGCAGCCACCCCTTTGGTCTAGCGGGAGCCACAGATACGCAGTATTTT
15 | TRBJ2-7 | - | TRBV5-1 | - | CASSIRTAGTYEQYF | TGCGCCAGCTCAATCCGGACAGCCGGTACCTACGAGCAGTACTTC
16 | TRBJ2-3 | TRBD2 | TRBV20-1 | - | CSADGLAGPRADTQYF | TGCAGTGCTGATGGACTAGCGGGGCCGAGGGCAGATACGCAGTATTTT
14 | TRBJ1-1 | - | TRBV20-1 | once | CSARGGAGATEAFF | TGCAGTGCTAGGGGGGGGGCTGGAGCCACTGAAGCTTTCTTT
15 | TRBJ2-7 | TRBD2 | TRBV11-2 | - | CASSSRRLAGYEQYF | TGTGCCAGCAGCTCTAGACGACTAGCGGGTTACGAGCAGTACTTC
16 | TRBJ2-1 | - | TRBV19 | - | CASSMLGGNSYNEQFF | TGTGCCAGTAGTATGCTCGGGGGAAACTCCTACAATGAGCAGTTCTTC
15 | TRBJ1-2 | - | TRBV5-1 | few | CASSLASGLDYGYTF | TGCGCCAGCAGCTTGGCGTCAGGGCTAGACTATGGCTACACCTTC
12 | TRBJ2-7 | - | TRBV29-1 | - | CSVEVSGREQYF | TGCAGCGTTGAAGTGAGCGGGCGGGAGCAGTACTTC
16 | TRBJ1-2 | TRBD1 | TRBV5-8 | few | CASIPGTGGSNYGYTF | TGTGCCAGCATTCCCGGGACAGGGGGATCAAACTATGGCTACACCTTC
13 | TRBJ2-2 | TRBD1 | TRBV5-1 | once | CASSGTVNGELFF | TGCGCCAGCAGCGGGACAGTCAACGGGGAGCTGTTTTTT
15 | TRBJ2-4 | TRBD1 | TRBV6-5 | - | CASRGTGLAKNIQYF | TGTGCCAGCAGAGGGACAGGACTAGCCAAAAACATTCAGTACTTC
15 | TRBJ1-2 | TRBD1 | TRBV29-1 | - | CSVEVYRGRGDGYTF | TGCAGCGTTGAAGTCTACAGGGGGCGTGGGGACGGCTACACCTTC